Listed below are T cell receptor beta chains from one sample, sequenced in a study of T cell changes during pregnancy in multiple sclerosis. Method: immunoSEQ multiplex PCR; TCRdb's copy keeps in-frame clones and lacks some. The sample shows about 100,000 clones, about 92% of them seen only once. Sequences were derived from peripheral blood, sampled in the second trimester of pregnancy. All receptors come from a female donor with multiple sclerosis, enrolled in a pregnancy study. Both conserved end residues are part of each CDR3. Fields, in order: D gene, V gene, clone size, CDR3 protein. A D gene is named only where the DNA matches it firmly. Not all rows give a size; the values are once, few, many and, for expanded clones, a class.

d_gene: TRBD1; v_gene: TRBV6-5; abundance: -; CDR3aa: CASRSDRVANYGYTF
d_gene: -; v_gene: TRBV4-1; abundance: -; CDR3aa: CASSQAHTGDTQYF
d_gene: -; v_gene: TRBV4-2; abundance: -; CDR3aa: CASSLDRTSNQPQHF
d_gene: TRBD1; v_gene: TRBV11-1; abundance: few; CDR3aa: CASSGQVNTEAFF
d_gene: TRBD2; v_gene: TRBV18; abundance: -; CDR3aa: CASSPPTTTSDGEQFF
d_gene: TRBD1; v_gene: TRBV13; abundance: -; CDR3aa: CASSLGQGFTDTQYF
d_gene: TRBD1; v_gene: TRBV19; abundance: -; CDR3aa: CASIPDRDSGNTIYF
d_gene: -; v_gene: TRBV15; abundance: -; CDR3aa: CATSREKGNSPLHF
d_gene: -; v_gene: TRBV30; abundance: -; CDR3aa: CAWSTKLTGVNQPQHF
d_gene: -; v_gene: TRBV10-3; abundance: -; CDR3aa: CAITSTHWNTTFPSGYTF
d_gene: -; v_gene: TRBV7-9; abundance: once; CDR3aa: CASREGSGNTIYF
d_gene: TRBD1; v_gene: TRBV27; abundance: -; CDR3aa: CASTGQGAHGYTF
d_gene: TRBD1; v_gene: TRBV6-1; abundance: once; CDR3aa: CASSGTGSNIQYF
d_gene: -; v_gene: TRBV10-2; abundance: -; CDR3aa: CASSEPGEGDTQYF
d_gene: TRBD2; v_gene: TRBV2; abundance: -; CDR3aa: CASSPTREAKTQYF
d_gene: -; v_gene: TRBV30; abundance: -; CDR3aa: CAWSGGAGSGNTIYF
d_gene: -; v_gene: TRBV7-8; abundance: -; CDR3aa: CASSLGRVPNQPQHF
d_gene: TRBD2; v_gene: TRBV7-2; abundance: once; CDR3aa: CASSFRAGAPYEQYF
d_gene: TRBD1; v_gene: TRBV9; abundance: -; CDR3aa: CASSAGQEPYEQYF
d_gene: TRBD2; v_gene: TRBV10-2; abundance: -; CDR3aa: CASSEPQTSLETQYF
d_gene: TRBD2; v_gene: TRBV6-5; abundance: -; CDR3aa: CASGGLAGGPDEQYF
d_gene: -; v_gene: TRBV7-9; abundance: few; CDR3aa: CASSPTVYSPLHF
d_gene: -; v_gene: TRBV5-8; abundance: -; CDR3aa: CASSLGGTRGGEQYF
d_gene: TRBD1; v_gene: TRBV5-1; abundance: -; CDR3aa: CASSLDRTGPSPLHF
d_gene: TRBD1; v_gene: TRBV9; abundance: -; CDR3aa: CASSVAGTGKAGELFF
d_gene: -; v_gene: TRBV30; abundance: -; CDR3aa: CAWSPDRSTDTQYF
d_gene: -; v_gene: TRBV25-1; abundance: -; CDR3aa: CASSESAGSNGYTF
d_gene: -; v_gene: TRBV5-1; abundance: -; CDR3aa: CASSFGAAYEQYF
d_gene: -; v_gene: TRBV11-3; abundance: -; CDR3aa: CASSFTGRAGVEQYF
d_gene: TRBD2; v_gene: TRBV9; abundance: -; CDR3aa: CASSVFPAGVDEQYF
d_gene: -; v_gene: TRBV28; abundance: -; CDR3aa: CASSLYLHRVGNQPQHF
d_gene: -; v_gene: TRBV15; abundance: -; CDR3aa: CATQGRGSNQPQHF
d_gene: TRBD2; v_gene: TRBV27; abundance: -; CDR3aa: CASSFSSGRWTQYF
d_gene: -; v_gene: TRBV7-2; abundance: -; CDR3aa: CASSLSLQGYEQYF
d_gene: TRBD1; v_gene: TRBV6-5; abundance: -; CDR3aa: CASGGRGQAKNIQYF
d_gene: -; v_gene: TRBV7-2; abundance: -; CDR3aa: CASGSGMFNYGYTF
d_gene: -; v_gene: TRBV11-3; abundance: -; CDR3aa: CASLSRGEETQYF
d_gene: TRBD1; v_gene: TRBV5-6; abundance: -; CDR3aa: CASSLRDSWNEQFF
d_gene: -; v_gene: TRBV9; abundance: -; CDR3aa: CASSAPLRGEETQYF
d_gene: -; v_gene: TRBV19; abundance: -; CDR3aa: CASRIPGPGANVLTF
d_gene: TRBD2; v_gene: TRBV9; abundance: -; CDR3aa: CASSTSGTRRSNEQFF
d_gene: TRBD1; v_gene: TRBV7-9; abundance: -; CDR3aa: CASSNGQGDEQYF
d_gene: TRBD2; v_gene: TRBV10-1; abundance: -; CDR3aa: CASSGTKGRADTQYF
d_gene: TRBD2; v_gene: TRBV11-2; abundance: -; CDR3aa: CASSLVSGTLPNNEQFF
d_gene: -; v_gene: TRBV7-3; abundance: -; CDR3aa: CASSLKYRETQYF
d_gene: -; v_gene: TRBV7-2; abundance: -; CDR3aa: CASSLDNNYEQYF
d_gene: TRBD2; v_gene: TRBV19; abundance: -; CDR3aa: CASSIGLAREQYF
d_gene: -; v_gene: TRBV10-3; abundance: -; CDR3aa: CAISEGPVAFF
d_gene: -; v_gene: TRBV9; abundance: -; CDR3aa: CASSVVGGDNSPLHF
d_gene: TRBD2; v_gene: TRBV7-9; abundance: -; CDR3aa: CASSQPSGGVGNEQFF
d_gene: -; v_gene: TRBV10-1; abundance: few; CDR3aa: CASSHQANTGELFF
d_gene: -; v_gene: TRBV6-6; abundance: -; CDR3aa: CASRRGAGNTIYF
d_gene: -; v_gene: TRBV6-1; abundance: -; CDR3aa: CASSEFPGVNTEAFF
d_gene: -; v_gene: TRBV27; abundance: -; CDR3aa: CASSPRGAGTEAFF
d_gene: TRBD1; v_gene: TRBV29-1; abundance: -; CDR3aa: CSVQVSGGLNTEAFF
d_gene: -; v_gene: TRBV5-4; abundance: -; CDR3aa: CASSSDGGLSYEQYF